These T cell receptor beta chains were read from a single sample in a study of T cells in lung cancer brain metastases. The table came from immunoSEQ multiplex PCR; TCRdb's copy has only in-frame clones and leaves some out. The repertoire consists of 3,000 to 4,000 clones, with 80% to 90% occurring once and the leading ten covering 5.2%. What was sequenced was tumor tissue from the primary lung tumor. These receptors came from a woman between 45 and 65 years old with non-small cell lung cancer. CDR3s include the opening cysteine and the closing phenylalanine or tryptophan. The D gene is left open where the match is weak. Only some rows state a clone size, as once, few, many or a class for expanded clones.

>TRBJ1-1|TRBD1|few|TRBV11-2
CASSPKNRGNTEAFF
TGTGCCAGCAGCCCAAAAAACAGGGGAAACACTGAAGCTTTCTTT
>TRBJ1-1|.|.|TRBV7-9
CASSLKVNTEAFF
TGTGCCAGCAGCTTAAAAGTGAACACTGAAGCTTTCTTT
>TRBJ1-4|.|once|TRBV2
CASMDRSSEGEKLFF
TGTGCCAGCATGGACCGATCCTCCGAAGGGGAAAAACTGTTTTTT
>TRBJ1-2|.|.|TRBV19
CASSLMGYGYTF
TGTGCCAGTAGCCTCATGGGCTATGGCTACACCTTC
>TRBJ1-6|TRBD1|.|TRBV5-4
CASRPGQGMRSPLHF
TGTGCCAGCAGGCCTGGACAGGGAATGAGGTCACCCCTCCACTTT
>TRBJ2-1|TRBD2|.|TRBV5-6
CASSSLTSGDYNEQFF
TGTGCCAGCAGCTCGTTGACTAGCGGGGACTACAATGAGCAGTTCTTC
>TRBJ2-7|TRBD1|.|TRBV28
CASSPSGTGNEQYF
TGTGCCAGCAGTCCATCCGGGACAGGGAACGAGCAGTACTTC
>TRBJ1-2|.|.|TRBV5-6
CASAGGFEYGYTF
TGTGCCAGCGCCGGCGGCTTTGAATATGGCTACACCTTC
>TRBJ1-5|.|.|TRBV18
CASPTSGNQPQHF
TGTGCCAGCCCTACTTCAGGAAATCAGCCCCAGCATTTT
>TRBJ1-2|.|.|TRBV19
CASSIDPRYGYTF
TGTGCCAGTAGTATAGATCCTCGCTATGGCTACACCTTC
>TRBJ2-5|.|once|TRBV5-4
CASSLASGELETQYF
TGTGCCAGCAGCTTGGCGTCAGGGGAATTGGAGACCCAATACTTC
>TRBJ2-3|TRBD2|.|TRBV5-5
CASSPLAGVPDTQYF
TGTGCCAGCAGCCCACTAGCGGGGGTCCCCGATACGCAGTATTTT
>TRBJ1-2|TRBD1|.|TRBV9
CASSPWDRGLDGYTF
TGTGCCAGCAGCCCATGGGACAGGGGGTTAGATGGCTACACCTTC
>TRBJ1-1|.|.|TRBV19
CASSSPRGAALPEAFF
TGTGCCAGTAGTAGCCCTCGGGGGGCGGCCCTCCCTGAAGCTTTCTTT
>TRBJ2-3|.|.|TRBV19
CASSRSGSGTDTQYF
TGTGCCAGTAGTAGAAGCGGGTCAGGGACAGATACGCAGTATTTT
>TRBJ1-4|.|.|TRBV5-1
CASSLEVRARATEKLFF
TGCGCCAGCAGCTTGGAGGTCCGGGCCCGGGCAACTGAAAAACTGTTTTTT
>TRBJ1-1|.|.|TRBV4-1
CASSRDGWGNTEAFF
TGCGCCAGCAGCCGAGACGGATGGGGGAACACTGAAGCTTTCTTT
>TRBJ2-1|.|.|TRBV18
CANSPQGYYNEQFF
TGTGCCAACTCACCACAGGGATATTACAATGAGCAGTTCTTC
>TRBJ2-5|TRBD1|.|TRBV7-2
CASSLAGQGNLETQYF
TGTGCCAGCAGCTTAGCGGGACAGGGAAATTTGGAGACCCAGTACTTC
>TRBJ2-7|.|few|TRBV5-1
CASSLAGSPNLDEQYF
TGCGCCAGCAGCTTGGCAGGGTCCCCAAACCTTGACGAGCAGTACTTC
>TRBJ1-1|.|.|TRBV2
CASNEDILNTEAFF
TGTGCCAGCAATGAGGACATCCTGAACACTGAAGCTTTCTTT
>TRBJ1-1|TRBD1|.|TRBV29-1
CSVRTGGITEAFF
TGCAGCGTCAGGACAGGGGGCATCACTGAAGCTTTCTTT
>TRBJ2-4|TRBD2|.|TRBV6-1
CASSPGGANIQYF
TGTGCCAGCAGTCCGGGGGGGGCCAACATTCAGTACTTC
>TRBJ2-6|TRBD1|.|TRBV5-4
CASRLTGGSSGANVLTF
TGTGCCAGCAGGCTAACAGGGGGGTCGTCTGGGGCCAACGTCCTGACTTTC
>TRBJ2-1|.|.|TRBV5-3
CARSLLRQGDTYNEQFF
TGTGCCAGAAGTTTACTCCGTCAAGGGGATACGTACAATGAGCAGTTCTTC
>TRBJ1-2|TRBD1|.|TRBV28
CASSLLPRQGAGGYTF
TGTGCCAGCAGTTTATTACCCCGACAGGGGGCGGGTGGCTACACCTTC
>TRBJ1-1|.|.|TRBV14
CASRKGLNTEAFF
TGTGCCAGCAGAAAAGGGTTGAACACTGAAGCTTTCTTT
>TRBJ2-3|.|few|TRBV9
CASSLSGSTDTQYF
TGTGCCAGCAGCCTTAGCGGTAGCACAGATACGCAGTATTTT
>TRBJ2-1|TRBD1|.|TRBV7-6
CASSYNTGGSEQFF
TGTGCCAGCAGCTATAACACAGGGGGCAGTGAGCAGTTCTTC
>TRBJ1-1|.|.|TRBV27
CASWGHLNTEAFF
TGTGCCAGCTGGGGACATTTAAACACTGAAGCTTTCTTT
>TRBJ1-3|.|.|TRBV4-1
CASSQGVSSGRSGNTIYF
TGCGCCAGCAGCCAAGGAGTCTCGTCAGGCCGCTCTGGAAACACCATATATTTT
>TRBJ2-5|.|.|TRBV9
CASSVGVGETQYF
TGTGCCAGCAGCGTAGGGGTGGGGGAGACCCAGTACTTC